The rows below give T cell receptor beta chains drawn from one sample of a study of blood T cell repertoires in COVID-19. Using immunoSEQ multiplex PCR, the repertoire was profiled, and TCRdb retains in-frame clones only, with some absent. This sample yields over 200,000 clones, of which around four fifths are seen a single time; approximately 6% belongs to the top ten. What was sequenced was peripheral blood. The receptors shown here come from an elderly man with acute or convalescent COVID-19. Both conserved end residues are part of each CDR3. Fields, in order: V gene, D gene, J gene, clone size, CDR3 DNA, CDR3 protein. A D gene is named only where the DNA matches it firmly. Some rows mark clone size as missing; the rest say once, few, many or name a class of expanded clone.

v_gene: TRBV19
d_gene: TRBD2
j_gene: TRBJ2-1
abundance: -
CDR3nt: TGTGCCAGTAGTTCCGACCGGGGACTAGCAGCCTACAATGAGCAGTTCTTC
CDR3aa: CASSSDRGLAAYNEQFF

v_gene: TRBV4-1
d_gene: TRBD2
j_gene: TRBJ2-7
abundance: -
CDR3nt: TGCGCCAGCAGCCAAGATCCAGACCGCGGGGGGTACGAGCAGTACTTC
CDR3aa: CASSQDPDRGGYEQYF

v_gene: TRBV28
d_gene: TRBD2
j_gene: TRBJ2-5
abundance: -
CDR3nt: TGTGCCAGCAGTAAAACCTCGGGACTAGCGGGGGGGCCGCGTGAGACCCAGTACTTC
CDR3aa: CASSKTSGLAGGPRETQYF

v_gene: TRBV7-6
d_gene: TRBD1
j_gene: TRBJ1-5
abundance: -
CDR3nt: TGTGCCAGCAGCTTAAACAGGGGAAGCAATCAGCCCCAGCATTTT
CDR3aa: CASSLNRGSNQPQHF

v_gene: TRBV5-1
d_gene: -
j_gene: TRBJ2-1
abundance: -
CDR3nt: TGCGCCAGCAGTCCGGGGGTTACCTCCTACAATGAGCAGTTCTTC
CDR3aa: CASSPGVTSYNEQFF

v_gene: TRBV15
d_gene: TRBD2
j_gene: TRBJ2-7
abundance: -
CDR3nt: TGTGCCACCAGCAACCTCCCGGGTGCCGGGACTAGCCTGTTCGAGCAGTACTTC
CDR3aa: CATSNLPGAGTSLFEQYF

v_gene: TRBV21-1
d_gene: -
j_gene: TRBJ1-5
abundance: once
CDR3nt: TGTGCCAGCAGCAAAGAGGGCCAGGGAGGGAGGGGCAATCAGCCCCAGCATTTT
CDR3aa: CASSKEGQGGRGNQPQHF

v_gene: TRBV3-1/TRBV3-2
d_gene: -
j_gene: TRBJ2-7
abundance: -
CDR3nt: TGTGCCAGCAGCCAAACACCGGGTCCTCCATACGAGCAGTACTTC
CDR3aa: CASSQTPGPPYEQYF

v_gene: TRBV19
d_gene: -
j_gene: TRBJ2-1
abundance: -
CDR3nt: TGTGCCATCTCGCGGGGCTTGTACAATGAGCAGTTCTTC
CDR3aa: CAISRGLYNEQFF

v_gene: TRBV16
d_gene: TRBD1
j_gene: TRBJ1-1
abundance: -
CDR3nt: TGTGCCAGCAGCCGCGACAGGGGCGCTGAAGCTTTCTTT
CDR3aa: CASSRDRGAEAFF

v_gene: TRBV5-1
d_gene: -
j_gene: TRBJ2-5
abundance: -
CDR3nt: TGCGCCAGCAGAACAGGGCTTGGGTTCGAGAGGGAGACCCAGTACTTC
CDR3aa: CASRTGLGFERETQYF

v_gene: TRBV20-1
d_gene: -
j_gene: TRBJ2-7
abundance: -
CDR3nt: TGCAGTGCTAGTTATGGCCAGGGTTCCTACGAGCAGTACTTC
CDR3aa: CSASYGQGSYEQYF

v_gene: TRBV30
d_gene: TRBD2
j_gene: TRBJ2-1
abundance: few
CDR3nt: TGTGCCTGGAGTGTACTAGCGGGAGCCTACAATGAGCAGTTCTTC
CDR3aa: CAWSVLAGAYNEQFF

v_gene: TRBV18
d_gene: -
j_gene: TRBJ2-7
abundance: -
CDR3nt: TGTGCCAGCTCACCCACAGGGACCTACGAGCAGTACTTC
CDR3aa: CASSPTGTYEQYF

v_gene: TRBV6-5
d_gene: TRBD1
j_gene: TRBJ1-6
abundance: -
CDR3nt: TGTGCCAGCAGTACCGGGACAGGGGATTCACCCCTCCACTTT
CDR3aa: CASSTGTGDSPLHF

v_gene: TRBV19
d_gene: TRBD2
j_gene: TRBJ2-3
abundance: -
CDR3nt: TGTGCCAGTAGTAGGAGGGCAGGGAGGGCCGCTGAAGATACGCAGTATTTT
CDR3aa: CASSRRAGRAAEDTQYF

v_gene: TRBV3-1/TRBV3-2
d_gene: -
j_gene: TRBJ2-5
abundance: -
CDR3nt: TGTGCCAGCAGCCATGCGGCGGGGAAACAAGAGACCCAGTACTTC
CDR3aa: CASSHAAGKQETQYF

v_gene: TRBV5-6
d_gene: TRBD1
j_gene: TRBJ2-5
abundance: -
CDR3nt: TGTGCCAGCAGGTACGGGACAGGGGCGGTGGAGACCCAGTACTTC
CDR3aa: CASRYGTGAVETQYF

v_gene: TRBV29-1
d_gene: TRBD2
j_gene: TRBJ2-4
abundance: -
CDR3nt: TGCAGCGTTTACCAGGGAGGGGACATTCAGTACTTC
CDR3aa: CSVYQGGDIQYF

v_gene: TRBV27
d_gene: TRBD2
j_gene: TRBJ2-7
abundance: -
CDR3nt: TGTGCCAGCAGGCGGGGGTCGATGGGTGATTTTGGCGAGCAGTACTTC
CDR3aa: CASRRGSMGDFGEQYF

v_gene: TRBV10-3
d_gene: TRBD2
j_gene: TRBJ2-5
abundance: -
CDR3nt: TGTGCCATCAGGGCACTAGCGGGAGAGACCCAGTACTTC
CDR3aa: CAIRALAGETQYF

v_gene: TRBV3-1/TRBV3-2
d_gene: TRBD2
j_gene: TRBJ2-1
abundance: few
CDR3nt: TGTGCCAGCGGGGGGGATCTCAACTTTGGTGAGCAGTTCTTC
CDR3aa: CASGGDLNFGEQFF

v_gene: TRBV23-1
d_gene: -
j_gene: TRBJ1-6
abundance: -
CDR3nt: TGCGCCAGCAGTCAATCTTACAGGCCAGTACCAAACAATTCACCCCTCCACTTT
CDR3aa: CASSQSYRPVPNNSPLHF

v_gene: TRBV27
d_gene: TRBD1
j_gene: TRBJ2-1
abundance: -
CDR3nt: TGTGCCAGCACGGACAGGGGTAACGGTGAGCAGTTCTTC
CDR3aa: CASTDRGNGEQFF

v_gene: TRBV19
d_gene: TRBD1
j_gene: TRBJ2-1
abundance: -
CDR3nt: TGTGCCAGTAGTCGGACAGGCAACCCCAATGAGCAGTTCTTC
CDR3aa: CASSRTGNPNEQFF

v_gene: TRBV28
d_gene: -
j_gene: TRBJ2-7
abundance: once
CDR3nt: TGTGCCAGCGGTGGAGGTACCTACGAGCAGTACTTC
CDR3aa: CASGGGTYEQYF

v_gene: TRBV5-5
d_gene: -
j_gene: TRBJ1-5
abundance: few
CDR3nt: TGTGCCAGCAGCTTGGGGACAATTAATCAGCCCCAGCATTTT
CDR3aa: CASSLGTINQPQHF

v_gene: TRBV7-9
d_gene: -
j_gene: TRBJ1-1
abundance: -
CDR3nt: TGTGCCAGCAGCGCGCGGCAGGACAAGAACACTGAAGCTTTCTTT
CDR3aa: CASSARQDKNTEAFF

v_gene: TRBV3-1/TRBV3-2
d_gene: TRBD2
j_gene: TRBJ2-3
abundance: -
CDR3nt: TGTGCCAGCAGCCAAGATTGGCGGGGACTAGCGAGCACAGATACGCAGTATTTT
CDR3aa: CASSQDWRGLASTDTQYF

v_gene: TRBV6-5
d_gene: TRBD2
j_gene: TRBJ2-7
abundance: -
CDR3nt: TGTGCCAGCAGTTACTCGATGCGGGAGGTTCACTACGAGCAGTACTTC
CDR3aa: CASSYSMREVHYEQYF

v_gene: TRBV30
d_gene: -
j_gene: TRBJ2-4
abundance: -
CDR3nt: TGTGCCTGGACAGGAAAAACCAAAAACATTCAGTACTTC
CDR3aa: CAWTGKTKNIQYF

v_gene: TRBV30
d_gene: TRBD1
j_gene: TRBJ1-1
abundance: few
CDR3nt: TGTGCCTGGAGCCGACAGGGATACGGTGAAGCTTTCTTT
CDR3aa: CAWSRQGYGEAFF

v_gene: TRBV2
d_gene: -
j_gene: TRBJ2-5
abundance: -
CDR3nt: TGTGCCAGCAGTGTGTTGGGGCCCGGCGGGACCCAGTACTTC
CDR3aa: CASSVLGPGGTQYF

v_gene: TRBV5-4
d_gene: TRBD2
j_gene: TRBJ2-5
abundance: -
CDR3nt: TGTGCCAGCAGCTTGGGGGGGACTAGCGGGAATTGGGCCCAGTACTTC
CDR3aa: CASSLGGTSGNWAQYF

v_gene: TRBV10-3
d_gene: TRBD2
j_gene: TRBJ2-1
abundance: once
CDR3nt: TGTGCCATCAGTGATAAGCGGGAGTTCGAGAATGAGCAGTTCTTC
CDR3aa: CAISDKREFENEQFF

v_gene: TRBV5-5
d_gene: -
j_gene: TRBJ2-3
abundance: -
CDR3nt: TGTGCCAGCAAACCACTAGCTGCTAGCACAGATACGCAGTATTTT
CDR3aa: CASKPLAASTDTQYF

v_gene: TRBV7-7
d_gene: TRBD2
j_gene: TRBJ2-2
abundance: -
CDR3nt: TGTGCTAGCAGCCCTAGCGGGGGACCCACCGGGGAGCTGTTTTTT
CDR3aa: CASSPSGGPTGELFF

v_gene: TRBV16
d_gene: -
j_gene: TRBJ2-3
abundance: once
CDR3nt: TGTGCCAGCAGCTCCAGGCTGGACAGAATCACAGATACGCAGTATTTT
CDR3aa: CASSSRLDRITDTQYF

v_gene: TRBV18
d_gene: -
j_gene: TRBJ2-5
abundance: -
CDR3nt: TGTGCCAGCTCACGTCGTTCGGGGGAGGAGTCCCAAGAGACCCAGTACTTC
CDR3aa: CASSRRSGEESQETQYF

v_gene: TRBV20-1
d_gene: -
j_gene: TRBJ2-7
abundance: once
CDR3nt: TGCAGTGCCCAACCGCTCGGGGAGCAGTACTTC
CDR3aa: CSAQPLGEQYF

v_gene: TRBV9
d_gene: -
j_gene: TRBJ2-1
abundance: once
CDR3nt: TGTGCCAGCAGCGTAGCTGGTAGGAGGAGCTCCTACAATGAGCAGTTCTTC
CDR3aa: CASSVAGRRSSYNEQFF

v_gene: TRBV14
d_gene: -
j_gene: TRBJ2-1
abundance: -
CDR3nt: TGTGCCAGCAGCCACCCCTGGGCCCCGGGAGAGCAGTTCTTC
CDR3aa: CASSHPWAPGEQFF

v_gene: TRBV28
d_gene: TRBD1
j_gene: TRBJ1-1
abundance: -
CDR3nt: TGTGCCAGCAGCTCAGGGGGCCGGGGGATTGAAGCTTTCTTT
CDR3aa: CASSSGGRGIEAFF

v_gene: TRBV27
d_gene: -
j_gene: TRBJ1-5
abundance: -
CDR3nt: TGTGCCAGCAGTCCCGACAGTAACGGCAATCAGCCCCAGCATTTT
CDR3aa: CASSPDSNGNQPQHF

v_gene: TRBV6-1
d_gene: TRBD1
j_gene: TRBJ2-3
abundance: -
CDR3nt: TGTGCCAGCAGTGAAACTCCGGGACAGGGCACAGATACGCAGTATTTT
CDR3aa: CASSETPGQGTDTQYF

v_gene: TRBV29-1
d_gene: -
j_gene: TRBJ2-7
abundance: -
CDR3nt: TGCAGCGTTGCACAGGGATCCTACGAGCAGTACTTC
CDR3aa: CSVAQGSYEQYF

v_gene: TRBV18
d_gene: TRBD1
j_gene: TRBJ2-1
abundance: -
CDR3nt: TGTGCCAGCTCCGGGACAGTGGGAAGCAATGAGCAGTTCTTC
CDR3aa: CASSGTVGSNEQFF

v_gene: TRBV3-1/TRBV3-2
d_gene: TRBD1
j_gene: TRBJ1-4
abundance: -
CDR3nt: TGTGCCAGCAGCCAAGACGGGACAGGAAGAGGTGAAAAACTGTTTTTT
CDR3aa: CASSQDGTGRGEKLFF

v_gene: TRBV4-1
d_gene: TRBD1
j_gene: TRBJ1-5
abundance: -
CDR3nt: TGCGCCAGCAGCCAAGGACAGGGGTATCAGCCCCAGCATTTT
CDR3aa: CASSQGQGYQPQHF

v_gene: TRBV19
d_gene: -
j_gene: TRBJ2-2
abundance: -
CDR3nt: TGTGCGACGGGGAGGTGGACCGGGGAGCTGTTTTTT
CDR3aa: CATGRWTGELFF

v_gene: TRBV3-1/TRBV3-2
d_gene: -
j_gene: TRBJ2-7
abundance: few
CDR3nt: TGTGCCAGCAGCCTCCTTATGACAGCGAACTACGAGCAGTACTTC
CDR3aa: CASSLLMTANYEQYF

v_gene: TRBV27
d_gene: TRBD1
j_gene: TRBJ2-1
abundance: -
CDR3nt: TGTGCCAGCAGGGAATTCGGACAGGGGAATAATGAGCAGTTCTTC
CDR3aa: CASREFGQGNNEQFF

v_gene: TRBV4-2
d_gene: TRBD1
j_gene: TRBJ2-3
abundance: -
CDR3nt: TGTGCCAGCAGCCCGACTGATGGACAGGGGGCAGGGGATACGCAGTATTTT
CDR3aa: CASSPTDGQGAGDTQYF

v_gene: TRBV30
d_gene: TRBD1
j_gene: TRBJ2-3
abundance: -
CDR3nt: TGTGCCTGGAGTTCCAGGGGGCGTACAGATACGCAGTATTTT
CDR3aa: CAWSSRGRTDTQYF